These 30 T cell receptor beta chains originate from one sample sequenced in a study of cytomegalovirus exposure and HLA in healthy donors. The PCR contained 60 Vbeta and 13 Jbeta primers. Sequenced by immunoSEQ multiplex PCR; TCRdb stores in-frame clones only, minus some. The table lists 90,000 to 120,000 clones. The sequenced sample consisted of PBMCs. The receptors come from a man aged 50 to 59 in good health and CMV-seronegative.

CDR3 protein: CASSLRDSNEQYF. The CDR3 region has the DNA TGTGCCAGCAGCCTCCGGGACAGCAACGAGCAGTACTTC. The chain carries TRBV5-6 and TRBJ2-7; 7 positions agree with TRBD1. V lost 4 bases, J lost 5 bases, and 6 bases stayed unmatched. Germline loops: CDR1 SGHDT, CDR2 YYEEEE. There are 13 residues in the CDR3.

This chain joins TRBV9 and TRBJ1-2, with 8 bases that match TRBD1. The CDR3 extends over 15 amino acids. V trimming: 3 bases; J trimming: 3 bases; junction bases outside the gene matches: 7. Germline V gene sequence: CDR1 SGDLS, CDR2 YYNGEE. CDR3 DNA sequence: TGTGCCAGCAGCGCCGGACAGGGCAATGACTATGGCTACACCTTC. This sequence encodes CASSAGQGNDYGYTF.

The chain joins TRBV5-8 to TRBJ1-2, with 9 bases fitting TRBD1. Trimming cost V 0 bases and J 7 bases; bases outside gene matches: 7. CDR1 SGHTS and CDR2 YDEGEE come from the germline V gene. The CDR3 runs to 15 residues. The CDR3 bases are TGTGCCAGCAGCTTGGGGACAGGGGCAGATGGTGGCTACACCTTC. It is translated as CASSLGTGADGGYTF.

The chain joins TRBV5-1 to TRBJ1-2; D uncertain. The V end lost 0 bases, the J end lost 0 bases, and 9 bases lay between the germline ends. This CDR3 contains 15 residues. Germline-derived CDR1 and CDR2 are SGHRS and YFSETQ. As DNA, the CDR3 is TGCGCCAGCAGCTTGGCTGGAGGGACTAACTATGGCTACACCTTC. Amino acids: CASSLAGGTNYGYTF.

The CDR3 DNA follows: TGTGCCAGCAGCTTAGCCCAGGTTAGGAACACTGAAGCTTTCTTT. This codes for CASSLAQVRNTEAFF. The V call is TRBV11-2, the J call TRBJ1-1, with D unresolved. Germline CDR1 SGHAT, CDR2 FQNNGV. Trimming stripped 1 base from V and 1 base from J, with 10 bases between. The CDR3 has 15 amino acids.

This chain connects TRBV4-2 to TRBJ1-1; 7 bases agree with TRBD1. This CDR3 is 13 amino acids long. With 2 bases clipped from V and 6 bases from J, the junction kept 3 bases outside the gene matches. Germline CDR1 reads LGHNA; CDR2 reads YNFKEQ. The CDR3 here is CASSQPTGPEAFF. The DNA of the CDR3 is TGTGCCAGCAGCCAACCGACAGGGCCTGAAGCTTTCTTT.

The rearrangement joins TRBV6-5 to TRBJ2-3, with D possibly being TRBD2 (5 bases). CDR1 is MNHEY and CDR2 is SVGAGI in the germline V gene. The V and J ends lost 4 bases and 5 bases respectively, with 16 bases between them. The CDR3 length is 15 residues. The CDR3 loop is CASSFGKGRVDTQYF. DNA for the CDR3: TGTGCCAGCAGTTTCGGGAAAGGGCGTGTAGATACGCAGTATTTT.

The V gene is TRBV10-3, the J gene TRBJ2-5, with 10 positions matching TRBD2. Germline CDR1 is ENHRY and CDR2 is SYGVKD. CDR3 size: 13 residues. J lost 2 bases, V lost 10 bases, and 4 bases had no gene match. The CDR3 spells CATSGGRQETQYF. The CDR3 DNA reads TGTGCCACTAGCGGGGGACGTCAAGAGACCCAGTACTTC.

The J gene is TRBJ1-5, the V gene TRBV7-9; 7 nucleotides match TRBD1. Germline CDR1 is SEHNR and CDR2 is FQNEAQ (reference sequence). V shed 4 bases, J shed 6 bases, and the junction held 9 bases outside the gene matches. The CDR3 covers 15 residues. CDR3 DNA sequence: TGTGCCAGCAGCTCAGACAGGGTTATCGGTCAGCCCCAGCATTTT. Protein: CASSSDRVIGQPQHF.

For the CDR3, the DNA is TGTGCCAGCAGCTCGGGGGGGTATGGCAATCAGCCCCAGCATTTT. Translated, it gives CASSSGGYGNQPQHF. The chain combines TRBV7-2 with TRBJ1-5; possible D gene TRBD1, 5 bases. V lost 4 bases to trimming and J lost 2 bases, with 12 bases between them. The germline V gene encodes CDR1 SGHTA and CDR2 FQGNSA. The CDR3 runs 15 residues.

DNA for the CDR3: TGTGCCAGTAGTACCTCCCTCGCGGGGGGGAGAGAGACCCAGTACTTC. It yields the protein CASSTSLAGGRETQYF. The chain combines TRBV19 with TRBJ2-5; TRBD2 aligns across 9 bases. The CDR3 is 16 residues long. In germline, CDR1 is LNHDA, CDR2 SQIVND (reference sequence). With V trimmed by 4 bases and J by 4 bases, 10 bases remained unmatched.

The J gene is TRBJ1-5, the V gene TRBV19, with a tentative D call TRBD1 (5 bases). There are 15 residues in the CDR3. Between the trimmed V and J ends, which lost 7 bases and 2 bases, there was a span of 15 bases. CDR1 is LNHDA and CDR2 is SQIVND in the germline V gene (reference sequence). The CDR3 sequence: CASTPGGGRNQPQHF. For the CDR3, the DNA is TGTGCCAGTACTCCCGGGGGTGGCCGCAATCAGCCCCAGCATTTT.

Here the CDR3 reads CASSSWDRGVSEAFF. The CDR3 DNA sequence: TGTGCCAGCAGCTCCTGGGACAGAGGGGTTAGTGAAGCTTTCTTT. The gene calls are TRBV11-3 and TRBJ1-1; the match to TRBD1 covers 7 bases. Germline loops: CDR1 SGHNT, CDR2 YENEEA. J was trimmed by 7 bases and V by 4 bases; bases with no gene match: 12. The CDR3 loop spans 15 amino acids. Complete variable domain (other parts from reference TRBV11-3 and TRBJ1-1): EAGVVQSPRYKIIEKKQPVAFWCNPISGHNTLYWYLQNLGQGPELLIRYENEEAVDDSQLPKDRFSAERLKGVDSTLKIQPAELGDSAVYLCASSSWDRGVSEAFFGQGTRLTVV.

The V gene is TRBV4-2, the J gene TRBJ2-5; D ambiguous. V was clipped by 0 bases and J by 6 bases, with 20 bases between them. The CDR3 contains 17 residues. CDR1 and CDR2 (germline): LGHNA, YNFKEQ. CDR3: CASSQDQGRSAVQTQYF. In nucleotides, the CDR3 is TGTGCCAGCAGCCAAGATCAAGGCAGATCCGCGGTGCAGACCCAGTACTTC.

The chain has TRBV6-6 and TRBJ2-5; tentatively, D is TRBD1 (6 bases). This CDR3 spans 13 amino acids. Germline assignment: CDR1 MNHNY and CDR2 SVGAGI (reference sequence). V was clipped by 6 bases and J by 1 base, with 9 bases between them. CDR3 region: CASRDSSQETQYF. DNA for the CDR3: TGTGCCAGCAGGGACAGTAGCCAAGAGACCCAGTACTTC.

The chain recombines TRBV27 with TRBJ2-3; D not resolved. The V gene's germline CDR1 is MNHEY and CDR2 SMNVEV (reference sequence). The V end was cut by 6 bases, the J end by 0 bases, with 13 bases between. The CDR3 extends over 15 amino acids. The CDR3 reads CASSRTPRSTDTQYF. The CDR3 DNA reads as TGTGCCAGCAGCCGAACCCCCCGGAGCACAGATACGCAGTATTTT.

The J gene is TRBJ2-1, the V gene TRBV29-1, with TRBD2 identical over 7 bases. With V trimmed by 7 bases and J by 4 bases, 7 bases remained unmatched. Germline CDR1 reads SQVTM; CDR2 reads ANQGSEA. This CDR3 spans 13 amino acids. CDR3 residues: CSAAGTTYNEQFF. CDR3 bases: TGCAGCGCCGCCGGGACTACTTACAATGAGCAGTTCTTC.

The chain carries TRBV29-1 and TRBJ2-3; tentative D call: TRBD2 (5 bases). V was clipped by 3 bases and J by 0 bases, with 16 bases between them. The CDR3 totals 16 residues. Per germline, CDR1 SQVTM and CDR2 ANQGSEA. This CDR3 reads CSVEDRELTSTDTQYF. CDR3 sequence (DNA): TGCAGCGTTGAGGATAGGGAGCTTACTAGCACAGATACGCAGTATTTT.

The chain has TRBV4-3 and TRBJ2-7, with 9 bases matching TRBD2. The CDR3 runs to 18 residues. With 4 bases clipped from V and 2 bases from J, the junction kept 15 bases outside the gene matches. Germline loops: CDR1 LGHNA, CDR2 YSLEER. CDR3: CASSRSLVGAGGPYEQYF. CDR3 nucleotides: TGCGCCAGCAGCCGGAGCCTGGTGGGAGCGGGGGGCCCCTACGAGCAGTACTTC.

The V call is TRBV2, the J call TRBJ2-7, with 13 bases lining up with TRBD2. This CDR3 has 15 amino acids. The V gene's germline CDR1 is SNHLY and CDR2 FYNNEI. The V and J ends lost 5 bases and 4 bases, in that order; junction bases with no gene match: 5. The DNA for the CDR3 is TGTGCCAGCAGTCTGGGACTAGCGGGGATATACGAGCAGTACTTC. Its protein is CASSLGLAGIYEQYF.

This rearrangement joins TRBV30 to TRBJ2-1, with a tentative D call TRBD1 (5 bases). Germline assignment: CDR1 GTSNPN and CDR2 SVGIG (reference sequence). Between the trimmed V and J ends, which lost 2 bases and 8 bases, there was a span of 13 bases. The CDR3 consists of 13 residues. CDR3 coding DNA: TGTGCCTGGAGTAAAGGACAAAAGGATGAGCAGTTCTTC. This codes for CAWSKGQKDEQFF.

The rearrangement joins TRBV4-3 to TRBJ2-5, with 13 bases matching TRBD2. The V and J ends lost 9 bases and 5 bases, in that order; junction bases with no gene match: 3. CDR1 is LGHNA, CDR2 YSLEER, per germline. The CDR3 loop spans 13 amino acids. The CDR3 coding sequence is TGCGCCAGTGGACTAGCGGGAGAGGAGACCCAGTACTTC. As protein: CASGLAGEETQYF.

The V call is TRBV4-3, the J call TRBJ2-2; D is perhaps TRBD2 (6 bases). V lost 0 bases and J 0 bases, leaving 11 bases between the germline ends. The CDR3 runs 17 residues. Germline assignment: CDR1 LGHNA and CDR2 YSLEER. This CDR3 is CASSQEGDLSNTGELFF. The DNA for the CDR3 is TGCGCCAGCAGCCAAGAAGGGGACTTATCGAACACCGGGGAGCTGTTTTTT.

V and J are TRBV5-6 and TRBJ1-2; 9 positions match TRBD1. The CDR3 runs to 15 residues. After removal of 4 bases from V and 7 bases from J, the junction contained 11 bases not matched to a gene. Germline V gene lookup returns CDR1 SGHDT and CDR2 YYEEEE. CDR3 in DNA: TGTGCCAGCAGCGGAGCCGGGACAGGGCGGGGTGGCTACACCTTC. As protein: CASSGAGTGRGGYTF.

The rearrangement joins TRBV7-2 to TRBJ1-1, with D perhaps TRBD1 (5 bases). CDR1 is SGHTA and CDR2 is FQGNSA in the germline V gene. V gave up 4 bases and J gave up 2 bases, with 14 bases separating them. This CDR3 comprises 15 residues. The CDR3 DNA reads as TGTGCCAGCAGCTGGAGACGACAGACAAACACTGAAGCTTTCTTT. This codes for CASSWRRQTNTEAFF.

The chain uses TRBV10-3 and TRBJ2-3, with 8 nucleotides matching TRBD1. This CDR3 region has 16 residues. CDR1 and CDR2 from the germline V gene are ENHRY and SYGVKD. J was trimmed by 5 bases and V by 3 bases; bases with no gene match: 10. The CDR3 loop reads CAISDFRETGEDTQYF. In DNA form, the CDR3 reads TGTGCCATCAGTGATTTCCGTGAGACAGGGGAAGATACGCAGTATTTT.

V usage is TRBV2 and J usage is TRBJ1-2, with D maybe TRBD1 (5 bases). CDR3 length: 11 residues. In germline, CDR1 is SNHLY, CDR2 FYNNEI. Trimming pared 4 bases from V and 7 bases from J, leaving 7 bases between. CDR3 bases: TGTGCCAGCAGTGCCGGGGGTGGCTACACCTTC. Amino acids: CASSAGGGYTF.

The J gene is TRBJ1-1, the V gene TRBV7-9; 7 bases are shared with TRBD1. The J segment lost 1 base and the V segment lost 4 bases, leaving 3 bases of the junction unmatched. This CDR3 is 14 amino acids long. From germline, CDR1 is SEHNR and CDR2 FQNEAQ (reference sequence). CDR3: CASSSWDRNTEAFF. The DNA for the CDR3 is TGTGCCAGCAGCTCCTGGGACAGGAACACTGAAGCTTTCTTT.

The chain carries TRBV4-1 and TRBJ1-1; no clear D. V lost 4 bases, J lost 7 bases, and 16 bases lay in between. Per the germline V gene, CDR1 is MGHRA and CDR2 is YSYEKL. The CDR3 spans 14 residues. The CDR3 nucleotides are TGCGCCAGCAGCCGTGGTGGCGCCGGGTATGAAGCTTTCTTT. Protein: CASSRGGAGYEAFF.

The chain links TRBV11-3 to TRBJ2-7; D may be TRBD1 (6 bases). From germline, CDR1 is SGHNT and CDR2 YENEEA. Trimming pared 5 bases from V and 0 bases from J, leaving 11 bases between. The CDR3 runs 14 residues. The chain's CDR3 is CASSQGQSSYEQYF. The CDR3 DNA reads TGTGCCAGCAGCCAAGGACAGAGCTCCTACGAGCAGTACTTC. The complete variable domain, with remaining parts taken from reference TRBV11-3 and TRBJ2-7, reads EAGVVQSPRYKIIEKKQPVAFWCNPISGHNTLYWYLQNLGQGPELLIRYENEEAVDDSQLPKDRFSAERLKGVDSTLKIQPAELGDSAVYLCASSQGQSSYEQYFGPGTRLTVT.